Sequencing of this T cell receptor (beta chain) was carried out in a study of T cell changes during pregnancy in multiple sclerosis. The germline CDR1 and CDR2 sequences are SGDLS and YYNGEE. This CDR3 is built from 16 residues. The V end lost 3 bases, the J end lost 2 bases, and 17 bases lay between the germline ends. TCRdb's table, derived via immunoSEQ multiplex PCR, lists solely in-frame clones and lacks some. The table lists about 50,000 clones, about 90% of them singletons. This TCR was recovered from a female donor in good health, enrolled as a control in a pregnancy study. Sample: peripheral blood, taken after pregnancy. The chain couples TRBV9 to TRBJ1-2; possibly TRBD1 for D (6 bases). This CDR3 reads CASSGGRAGENYGYTF. The DNA for the CDR3 is TGTGCCAGCAGCGGGGGGAGGGCAGGGGAAAACTATGGCTACACCTTC.